This T cell receptor (beta chain) is from a study of PD-L1 blockade in urothelial cancer. About the study: Blood samples had a median of 141,255 T cells.

The germline V gene encodes CDR1 SQVTM and CDR2 ANQGSEA. The CDR3 is made up of 11 amino acids. V dropped 6 bases and J dropped 2; count of bases not matched to a gene: 1. Synthetic TCR analog templates were spiked into each PCR. Generated by immunoSEQ multiplex PCR, the TCRdb table keeps only in-frame clones and is missing some. The table lists approximately 39,000 clones, around 85% of them singletons. Time point: pretreatment peripheral blood. This specimen was PBMCs, taken around atezolizumab (anti-PD-L1) treatment. This rearrangement joins TRBV29-1 to TRBJ2-7; 7 nucleotides align to TRBD1. The sequence was obtained from a man older than 75 with urothelial cancer. The chain's CDR3 is CSVQGAYEQYF. CDR3 sequence (DNA): TGCAGCGTCCAGGGGGCCTACGAGCAGTACTTC.